This entry lists 15 T cell receptor beta chains sequenced from one sample in a study of technical replicates of blood from a few donors. Sequencing used immunoSEQ multiplex PCR; TCRdb keeps in-frame clones, though not all of them. The data contain around 76,000 clones, over 85% of them seen just once; the ten biggest clones take up about 0.37%. The source material was T cells isolated from PBMCs. Every receptor here comes from a human donor in good health.

V usage is TRBV6-5 and J usage is TRBJ1-1; possible D gene TRBD1, 5 bases. This CDR3 is built from 14 residues. The V and J ends lost 10 bases and 11 bases respectively, with 26 bases between them. The V gene's germline CDR1 is MNHEY and CDR2 SVGAGI. In DNA, the CDR3 is TGTGCCACCGCGAATACTGGGGCAGGTCAGGAGGCTTTCTTT. Protein sequence: CATANTGAGQEAFF.

V and J are TRBV11-2 and TRBJ2-2, with D maybe TRBD2 (6 bases). V lost 3 bases and J lost 0, with 8 bases in between. Germline CDR1 SGHAT, CDR2 FQNNGV. There are 15 residues in the CDR3. The CDR3 DNA sequence: TGTGCCAGCAGCTTCGGGGGAACGAACACCGGGGAGCTGTTTTTT. This gives the protein CASSFGGTNTGELFF.

This rearrangement joins TRBV28 to TRBJ1-4, with D possibly being TRBD1 (6 bases). This CDR3 contains 15 residues. Germline CDR1 reads MDHEN; CDR2 reads SYDVKM. Trimming removed 7 bases at V and 5 bases at J, with 17 bases between. The CDR3 DNA follows: TGTGCCAGCACCCTAGAACAGGGTCGGAATGAAAAACTGTTTTTT. Its translation: CASTLEQGRNEKLFF.

The rearrangement uses TRBV11-3 and TRBJ1-2; D gene unclear. The V end lost 3 bases, the J end lost 4 bases, and 6 bases lay between the germline ends. The CDR3 runs 12 residues. The germline CDR1 and CDR2 sequences are SGHNT and YENEEA. The CDR3 sequence: CASSFDFYGYTF. The CDR3 region has the DNA TGTGCCAGCAGCTTCGACTTCTATGGCTACACCTTC.

The J gene is TRBJ2-2, the V gene TRBV5-1, with 11 bases matching TRBD2. V was clipped by 2 bases and J by 6 bases; unmatched bases: 9. The CDR3 extends over 17 amino acids. In germline, CDR1 is SGHRS, CDR2 YFSETQ. CDR3 amino acids: CASSFPPSGRLAGELFF. The CDR3, as DNA: TGCGCCAGCAGCTTCCCCCCTAGCGGGAGGCTTGCCGGGGAGCTGTTTTTT.

The chain carries TRBV6-5 and TRBJ2-7; a possible D gene is TRBD1 (6 bases). Trimming left V 0 bases short and J 2 bases short, with 8 bases between. The V gene's germline CDR1 is MNHEY and CDR2 SVGAGI. This CDR3 has 14 amino acids. The chain's CDR3 is CASSYSPGAYEQYF. CDR3 nucleotide sequence: TGTGCCAGCAGTTACTCGCCAGGGGCCTACGAGCAGTACTTC.

The rearrangement joins TRBV6-1 to TRBJ2-3; no clear D. Per the germline V gene, CDR1 is MNHNS and CDR2 is SASEGT. Trimming left V 8 bases short and J 0 bases short, with 12 bases between. The CDR3 loop spans 14 amino acids. CDR3 nucleotides: TGTGCCAGCGTGCGCGGTAGCAGCACAGATACGCAGTATTTT. Encoded protein: CASVRGSSTDTQYF.

The chain has TRBV19 and TRBJ2-7, with D perhaps TRBD2 (6 bases). The CDR3 has 14 amino acids. In germline, CDR1 is LNHDA, CDR2 SQIVND (reference sequence). Trimming left V 5 bases short and J 3 bases short, with 14 bases between. CDR3 in DNA: TGTGCCAGTAGTCGGGACTTCCAACTCTACGAGCAGTACTTC. Its protein is CASSRDFQLYEQYF.

This sequence joins TRBV19 and TRBJ2-6, with 8 bases lining up with TRBD2. CDR1 and CDR2 (germline): LNHDA, SQIVND (reference sequence). This CDR3 is 16 amino acids long. The J segment lost 0 bases and the V segment lost 5 bases, leaving 3 bases of the junction unmatched. CDR3 DNA: TGTGCCAGTAGTCCCCTAGCGGGCTCTGGGGCCAACGTCCTGACTTTC. Its translation: CASSPLAGSGANVLTF.

The CDR3 DNA reads TGTGCCAGCACATCACAGTACCCTAACTATGGCTACACCTTC. Translation: CASTSQYPNYGYTF. This chain links TRBV6-5 with TRBJ1-2, with D unresolved. V was pared by 7 bases and J by 0 bases, with 12 bases between. Germline CDR1 MNHEY, CDR2 SVGAGI. This CDR3 has 14 residues.

The V and J genes are TRBV27 and TRBJ2-7; maybe TRBD1 (6 bases). Looked up from germline, CDR1 is MNHEY and CDR2 is SMNVEV (reference sequence). The length of the CDR3 is 14 residues. Trimming left V 3 bases short and J 3 bases short, with 12 bases between. The DNA for the CDR3 is TGTGCCAGCAGTTTTGATAACAGGGTCTACGAGCAGTACTTC. Translation gives CASSFDNRVYEQYF.

The chain is built from TRBV7-9 and TRBJ2-7, with 14 nucleotides matching TRBD2. Looked up from germline, CDR1 is SEHNR and CDR2 is FQNEAQ (reference sequence). The CDR3 is made up of 16 amino acids. J gave up 2 bases and V 5 bases, and 5 bases lay outside the gene matches. The CDR3 loop reads CASSPPGLAGAYEQYF. For the CDR3, the DNA is TGTGCCAGCAGCCCACCGGGACTAGCGGGAGCCTACGAGCAGTACTTC.

This chain uses TRBV9 with TRBJ1-2; D is unresolved. Germline CDR1 reads SGDLS; CDR2 reads YYNGEE. V was pared by 0 bases and J by 3 bases, with 9 bases between. This CDR3 is 14 amino acids long. CDR3 DNA sequence: TGTGCCAGCAGCGTAGATGAGGAGGACTATGGCTACACCTTC. Translating it yields CASSVDEEDYGYTF.

The V call is TRBV30, the J call TRBJ1-5; D may be TRBD1 (6 bases). Trimming removed 2 bases at V and 5 bases at J, with 10 bases between. Germline values: CDR1 GTSNPN, CDR2 SVGIG (reference sequence). This CDR3 is built from 13 residues. As DNA, the CDR3 is TGTGCCTGGAGTTCAGGGGTGGATCAGCCCCAGCATTTT. Translating it yields CAWSSGVDQPQHF.

The J gene is TRBJ2-2, the V gene TRBV5-1; TRBD2 agrees at 7 bases. The CDR3 is 17 residues long. From germline, CDR1 is SGHRS and CDR2 YFSETQ. V lost 3 bases, J lost 4 bases, and 12 bases stayed unmatched. The CDR3 DNA reads as TGCGCCAGCAGCTCTTCGGGGGGAGGGCCAGGCACCGGGGAGCTGTTTTTT. As protein: CASSSSGGGPGTGELFF.